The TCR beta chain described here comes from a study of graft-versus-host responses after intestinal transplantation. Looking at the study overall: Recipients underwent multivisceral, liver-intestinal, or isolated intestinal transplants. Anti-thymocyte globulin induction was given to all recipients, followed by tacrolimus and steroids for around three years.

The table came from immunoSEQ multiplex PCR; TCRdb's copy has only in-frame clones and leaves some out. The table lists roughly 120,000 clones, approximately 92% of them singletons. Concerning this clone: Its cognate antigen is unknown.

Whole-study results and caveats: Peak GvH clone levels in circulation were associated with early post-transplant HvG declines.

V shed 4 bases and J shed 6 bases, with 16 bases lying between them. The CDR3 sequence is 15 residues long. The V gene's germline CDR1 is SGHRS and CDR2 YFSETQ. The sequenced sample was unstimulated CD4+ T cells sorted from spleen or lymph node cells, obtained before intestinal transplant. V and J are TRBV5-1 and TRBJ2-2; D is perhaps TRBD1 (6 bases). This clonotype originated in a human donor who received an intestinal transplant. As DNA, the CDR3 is TGCGCCAGCAGCCCAGGTGACAGGCTCGCCGGGGAGCTGTTTTTT. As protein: CASSPGDRLAGELFF. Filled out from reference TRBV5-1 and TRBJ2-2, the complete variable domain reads KAGVTQTPRYLIKTRGQQVTLSCSPISGHRSVSWYQQTPGQGLQFLFEYFSETQRNKGNFPGRFSGRQFSNSRSEMNVSTLELGDSALYLCASSPGDRLAGELFFGEGSRLTVL.